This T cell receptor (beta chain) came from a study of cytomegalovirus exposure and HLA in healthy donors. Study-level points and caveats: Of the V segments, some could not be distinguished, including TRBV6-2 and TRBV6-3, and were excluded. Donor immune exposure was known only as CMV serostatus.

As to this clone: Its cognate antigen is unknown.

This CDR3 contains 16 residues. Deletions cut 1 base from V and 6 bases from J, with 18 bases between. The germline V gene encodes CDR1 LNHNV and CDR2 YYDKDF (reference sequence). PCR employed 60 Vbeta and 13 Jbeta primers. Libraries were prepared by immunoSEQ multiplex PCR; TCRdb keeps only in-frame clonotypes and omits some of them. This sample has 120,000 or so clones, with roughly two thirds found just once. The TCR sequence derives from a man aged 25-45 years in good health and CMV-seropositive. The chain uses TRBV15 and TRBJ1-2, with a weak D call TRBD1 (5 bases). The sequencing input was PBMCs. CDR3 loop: CATSRGLTRDMDGYTF. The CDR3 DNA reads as TGTGCCACCAGCAGAGGGCTCACCAGGGATATGGATGGCTACACCTTC. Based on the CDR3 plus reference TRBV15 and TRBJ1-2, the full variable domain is DAMVIQNPRYQVTQFGKPVTLSCSQTLNHNVMYWYQQKSSQAPKLLFHYYDKDFNNEADTPDNFQSRRPNTSFCFLDIRSPGLGDTAMYLCATSRGLTRDMDGYTFGSGTRLTVV.